Presented here are 19 T cell receptor beta chains from one specimen sequenced in a study of CD8 T cells in ankylosing spondylitis. MiXCR, applied by TCRdb to the 5' RACE reads, yields one record per CDR3 protein. The data contain under 120,000 distinct CDR3 sequences, 24% of them singletons. The sample consisted of synovial fluid, either unsorted or a sorted T cell fraction (not recorded which). These receptors were collected from a male donor with ankylosing spondylitis.

This clonotype has more than one count but fewer than ten. V is TRBV5-1 and J is TRBJ2-3, with 14 bases matching TRBD2. The CDR3 runs 16 residues. Germline V gives CDR1 SGHRS, CDR2 YFSETQ. V shed 4 bases, J shed 4 bases, and the junction held 5 bases outside the gene matches. Written as DNA, the CDR3 is TGCGCCAGCAGCCTAACGACTAGCGGGAGGGCAGATACGCAGTATTTT. Its translation: CASSLTTSGRADTQYF.

This clonotype was seen at least ten times. The chain carries TRBV19 and TRBJ1-3, with 8 bases lining up with TRBD1. The CDR3 totals 15 residues. CDR1 is LNHDA and CDR2 is SQIVND in the germline V gene (reference sequence). V dropped 7 bases and J dropped 0; count of bases not matched to a gene: 5. This CDR3 is CASINDRGSGNTIYF. As DNA, the CDR3 is TGTGCCAGTATTAACGACAGGGGCTCTGGAAACACCATATATTTT. The variable domain in full, completed from reference TRBV19 and TRBJ1-3, reads DGGITQSPKYLFRKEGQNVTLSCEQNLNHDAMYWYRQDPGQGLRLIYYSQIVNDFQKGDIAEGYSVSREKKESFPLTVTSAQKNPTAFYLCASINDRGSGNTIYFGEGSWLTVV.

V is TRBV20-1 and J is TRBJ2-1, with 10 positions matching TRBD2. The CDR3 totals 14 residues. Trimming at V came to 4 bases and at J to 2 bases, leaving 2 bases not matched to a gene. Germline-derived CDR1 and CDR2 are DFQATT and SNEGSKA (reference sequence). CDR3 amino acids: CSATSGSPYNEQFF. As DNA, the CDR3 is TGCAGTGCTACTAGCGGGAGTCCCTACAATGAGCAGTTCTTC.

This clonotype has just one count. The chain is built from TRBV6-5 and TRBJ1-1; D is unresolved. There are 14 residues in the CDR3. Trimming shortened V by 0 bases and J by 5 bases, and 10 bases separated the two germline ends. Germline V gene sequence: CDR1 MNHEY, CDR2 SVGAGI. CDR3 loop: CASSYSFPVTEAFF. In DNA, the CDR3 is TGTGCCAGCAGTTACTCGTTCCCCGTAACTGAAGCTTTCTTT.

The chain recombines TRBV20-1 with TRBJ2-5; tentatively, D is TRBD1 or TRBD2 (5 bases each). This CDR3 is built from 20 residues. V was shortened by 6 bases and J by 5 bases, with 37 bases between the two germline ends. Germline values: CDR1 DFQATT, CDR2 SNEGSKA (reference sequence). DNA of the CDR3: TGCAGTGCCGTCAGTGGAACCTCTGTCCCCGGGACCAAAATGGGGGAGACCCAGTACTTC. This gives the protein CSAVSGTSVPGTKMGETQYF.

At least ten counts were recorded for this clonotype. The CDR3 DNA follows: TGCAGCGTTGTCCCAGGGGCCACCGGGGAGCTGTTTTTT. Its translation: CSVVPGATGELFF. The rearrangement joins TRBV29-1 to TRBJ2-2; the D gene is possibly TRBD1 (6 bases). The germline V and J ends were trimmed by 4 bases and 4 bases, with 10 bases remaining between them. The germline gives CDR1 SQVTM, CDR2 ANQGSEA. The CDR3 extends over 13 amino acids.

This clonotype was seen a few times. J is TRBJ2-3 and V is TRBV4-2, with TRBD2 as a possible D gene (5 bases). This CDR3 is built from 12 residues. Trimming stripped 4 bases from V and 8 bases from J, with 10 bases between. In germline, CDR1 is LGHNA, CDR2 YNFKEQ. In nucleotides, the CDR3 is TGTGCCAGCAGCCTGAATCGGGGTACGCAGTATTTT. Protein: CASSLNRGTQYF.

The chain uses TRBV5-6 and TRBJ1-2; 9 nucleotides match TRBD1. The CDR3 covers 15 residues. CDR1 SGHDT and CDR2 YYEEEE come from the germline V gene. The ends lost 5 bases at V and 4 bases at J; junction bases unmatched: 9. The CDR3 DNA follows: TGTGCCAGCAGGCGCCGGGACAGGGAGGGCTATGGCTACACCTTC. Amino acids: CASRRRDREGYGYTF.

This clonotype was found a few times. The chain employs TRBV27 and TRBJ1-5; D is perhaps TRBD1 (6 bases). CDR3 size: 15 residues. V gave up 6 bases and J gave up 4 bases, with 16 bases separating them. The germline V gene has CDR1 MNHEY and CDR2 SMNVEV (reference sequence). In DNA form, the CDR3 reads TGTGCCAGCAGAAGGGACAACCGGGGGAATCAGCCCCAGCATTTT. It specifies CASRRDNRGNQPQHF.

This clonotype was recorded a few times. V is TRBV10-3 and J is TRBJ1-5; maybe TRBD1 (6 bases). Trimming took off 0 bases at V and 9 bases at J, with 6 bases between the two ends. Germline CDR1 and CDR2: ENHRY and SYGVKD. CDR3 length: 12 amino acids. The CDR3 loop reads CAISESTGPQHF. CDR3 DNA: TGTGCCATCAGTGAGTCGACAGGGCCCCAGCATTTT.

The chain recombines TRBV10-2 with TRBJ1-1; 7 nucleotides match TRBD1. The CDR3 covers 15 residues. The V gene's germline CDR1 is WSHSY and CDR2 SAAADI. V lost 6 bases and J lost 4; bases outside the gene matches: 11. The CDR3 nucleotides read TGCGCCAGCAGGCTGACAGGGACTTGGGGCACTGAAGCTTTCTTT. This gives the protein CASRLTGTWGTEAFF.

The chain has TRBV18 and TRBJ1-2, with D possibly TRBD1 on 6 matching bases. V dropped 6 bases and J dropped 2 bases, with 13 bases sitting between them. This CDR3 is 14 amino acids long. Germline lookup yields CDR1 KGHSH and CDR2 LQKENI. The CDR3 sequence: CASSTSGGNYGYTF. CDR3 nucleotide sequence: TGTGCCAGCTCTACCAGTGGGGGCAACTATGGCTACACCTTC.

This clonotype was observed many times. The V call is TRBV6-1, the J call TRBJ1-1; D call uncertain. The CDR3 loop spans 14 amino acids. Germline CDR1 MNHNS, CDR2 SASEGT. V was shortened by 4 bases and J by 2 bases, with 11 bases between the two germline ends. CDR3 loop: CASSGASRNTEAFF. CDR3 DNA: TGTGCCAGCAGTGGGGCCAGTCGAAACACTGAAGCTTTCTTT.

The chain joins TRBV7-7 to TRBJ2-2; D not resolved. There are 12 residues in the CDR3. Germline CDR1 SSHAT, CDR2 FNYEAQ (reference sequence). Deletions cut 9 bases from V and 8 bases from J, with 13 bases between. The CDR3: CASQPAVGELFF. DNA of the CDR3: TGTGCCAGTCAACCGGCGGTGGGGGAGCTGTTTTTT.

V and J are TRBV2 and TRBJ1-2, with 7 bases identical to TRBD1. Germline V gene data show CDR1 as SNHLY and CDR2 as FYNNEI. The CDR3 contains 12 residues. Trimming removed 6 bases from V and 5 bases from J; junction bases left unmatched: 3. The CDR3 nucleotides read TGTGCCAGCAGGATCAGGGGGTATGGCTACACCTTC. Translation gives CASRIRGYGYTF.

V gene TRBV5-1 combines with J gene TRBJ2-1; the match to TRBD2 covers 13 bases. Germline CDR1 reads SGHRS; CDR2 reads YFSETQ. V gave up 1 base and J gave up 7 bases; unmatched junction bases: 5. There are 16 residues in the CDR3. DNA for the CDR3: TGCGCCAGCAGCTTGTCAGGGACTAGCGGGATTAATGAGCAGTTCTTC. It translates to CASSLSGTSGINEQFF.

This clonotype was counted ten times or more. The chain recombines TRBV5-5 with TRBJ2-3, with D unresolved. Germline V gene data show CDR1 as SGHKS and CDR2 as YYEKEE (reference sequence). The CDR3 consists of 16 residues. V dropped 3 bases and J dropped 5 bases, with 19 bases sitting between them. As DNA, the CDR3 is TGTGCCAGCAGCTACGACTGGACCGGCGGTGGAGATACGCAGTATTTT. Translated: CASSYDWTGGGDTQYF.

This chain uses TRBV11-2 with TRBJ2-1; D is perhaps TRBD1 or TRBD2 (5 bases each). Germline CDR1 is SGHAT and CDR2 is FQNNGV. V was shortened by 3 bases and J by 5 bases, with 11 bases between the two germline ends. The CDR3 is made up of 14 amino acids. In DNA form, the CDR3 reads TGTGCCAGCAGCTTTACAACGGGGCACAATGAGCAGTTCTTC. It codes for CASSFTTGHNEQFF.

This clonotype was seen a few times. The V gene is TRBV15, the J gene TRBJ2-4; 13 positions match TRBD2. Germline lookup yields CDR1 LNHNV and CDR2 YYDKDF (reference sequence). This CDR3 has 17 amino acids. The J segment lost 0 bases and the V segment lost 5 bases, leaving 4 bases of the junction unmatched. CDR3 protein: CATSPGLAGLAKNIQYF. The CDR3 bases are TGTGCCACCAGCCCGGGACTAGCGGGGCTAGCCAAAAACATTCAGTACTTC.